The 28 T cell receptor beta chains in this list originate from one sample, sequenced in a study of graft-versus-host responses after intestinal transplantation (dated by TCRdb to about 2021). Library construction relied on the immunoSEQ multiplex PCR assay. Held by TCRdb, this immuneACCESS table contains in-frame sequences only and omits some clones. Under half of the omission traces to an unresolved V gene where checked; the cause of the rest is unknown. Counted in this sample were about 17,000 clones; roughly three quarters of them appeared once. Around 7.8% of the sample lies in the top ten. To isolate intraepithelial and lamina propria lymphocytes from graft specimens, dithiothreitol, EDTA incubations and collagenase D digestion were used. Specimen: ileum tissue, collected roughly 450 days after intestinal transplant. The receptors come from a human patient who received an intestinal transplant, so some T cells may come from the graft donor.

V usage is TRBV19 and J usage is TRBJ1-6; perhaps TRBD1 as D (6 bases). V was clipped by 7 bases and J by 5 bases, with 12 bases between them. Per germline, CDR1 LNHDA and CDR2 SQIVND (reference sequence). The CDR3 sequence is 14 residues long. The CDR3 spells CASTPAGDNSPLHF. CDR3 sequence (DNA): TGTGCCAGTACCCCCGCAGGGGATAATTCACCCCTCCACTTT.

This clone was counted a few times. This chain connects TRBV7-8 to TRBJ1-1; possibly TRBD1 for D (5 bases). CDR1 is SGHVS and CDR2 is FQNEAQ in the germline V gene. This CDR3 spans 15 amino acids. With 5 bases removed from V and 4 bases from J, the gap between germline ends came to 17 bases. CDR3 coding DNA: TGTGCCAGCAGCCCTTTGGGCAGGGTGAGCACTGAAGCTTTCTTT. Its protein is CASSPLGRVSTEAFF. The full variable domain, in which reference TRBV7-8 and TRBJ1-1 provide the parts outside the CDR3, is GAGVSQSPRYKVAKRGQDVALRCDPISGHVSLFWYQQALGQGPEFLTYFQNEAQLDKSGLPSDRFFAERPEGSVSTLKIQRTQQEDSAVYLCASSPLGRVSTEAFFGQGTRLTVV.

CDR3 protein: CASSYTRGGYTF. In DNA, the CDR3 is TGTGCCAGCAGCTACACTAGGGGTGGCTACACCTTC. The genes are TRBV5-4 and TRBJ1-2; a weak D match, TRBD1 (5 bases). This CDR3 spans 12 amino acids. Germline values: CDR1 SGHNT, CDR2 YYREEE (reference sequence). With 3 bases removed from V and 7 bases from J, the gap between germline ends came to 10 bases.

The rearrangement links TRBV10-2 to TRBJ2-1, with no clear D. The V gene's germline CDR1 is WSHSY and CDR2 SAAADI. Trimming pared 3 bases from V and 0 bases from J, leaving 12 bases between. The CDR3 is 16 residues long. The CDR3 spells CASSEPPVGSYNEQFF. In DNA form, the CDR3 reads TGCGCCAGCAGTGAACCCCCGGTGGGCTCCTACAATGAGCAGTTCTTC.

The chain has TRBV18 and TRBJ1-2; D is possibly TRBD1 (5 bases). The CDR3 consists of 15 residues. Germline CDR1 is KGHSH and CDR2 is LQKENI. The V end lost 2 bases, the J end lost 4 bases, and 14 bases lay between the germline ends. This CDR3 reads CASSPDRGSGYGYTF. CDR3 nucleotide sequence: TGTGCCAGCTCACCAGATCGGGGGTCAGGCTATGGCTACACCTTC. The variable domain in full, with the rest retrieved from reference TRBV18 and TRBJ1-2, is NAGVMQNPRHLVRRRGQEARLRCSPMKGHSHVYWYRQLPEEGLKFMVYLQKENIIDESGMPKERFSAEFPKEGPSILRIQQVVRGDSAAYFCASSPDRGSGYGYTFGSGTRLTVV.

The chain links TRBV6-5 to TRBJ2-7; TRBD1 is a possible D gene (6 bases). Germline CDR1 and CDR2: MNHEY and SVGAGI. The V gene lost 6 bases and the J gene lost 4 bases, with 10 bases spanning the gap. The CDR3 consists of 12 residues. The CDR3 DNA reads as TGTGCCAGCAGGGGGGCTTTTTACGAGCAGTACTTC. Translation gives CASRGAFYEQYF.

The gene calls are TRBV6-6 and TRBJ1-1; no clear D. V was clipped by 0 bases and J by 0 bases, with 11 bases between them. The CDR3 is 16 residues long. Germline values: CDR1 MNHNY, CDR2 SVGAGI (reference sequence). Here the CDR3 reads CASSYSYREMNTEAFF. As DNA, the CDR3 is TGTGCCAGCAGTTACTCTTACAGAGAAATGAACACTGAAGCTTTCTTT.

The gene calls are TRBV2 and TRBJ1-1; D possibly corresponds to TRBD1 (5 bases). In germline, CDR1 is SNHLY, CDR2 FYNNEI. Deletions cut 8 bases from V and 8 bases from J, with 18 bases between. This CDR3 is built from 13 residues. The CDR3 sequence is CASRSWDSTEAFF. The CDR3 coding sequence is TGTGCCAGCCGATCCTGGGACTCGACAGAAGCTTTCTTT.

The chain's CDR3 is CASSNGPYYEQYF. DNA of the CDR3: TGTGCCAGCAGCAACGGACCTTACTACGAGCAGTACTTC. V is TRBV9 and J is TRBJ2-7; D ambiguous. Per germline, CDR1 SGDLS and CDR2 YYNGEE. Trimming left V 4 bases short and J 3 bases short, with 11 bases between. This CDR3 has 13 amino acids.

This clone turned up a few times. The chain recombines TRBV19 with TRBJ1-2; D gene uncertain. The CDR3 totals 15 residues. V shed 0 bases and J shed 8 bases, with 16 bases lying between them. Per germline, CDR1 LNHDA and CDR2 SQIVND (reference sequence). The CDR3 spells CASSIDIREFYGYTF. The CDR3 DNA is TGTGCCAGTAGTATAGATATACGGGAATTTTACGGCTACACCTTC.

This chain links TRBV19 with TRBJ2-1; perhaps D is TRBD1 or TRBD2 (5 bases each). Germline CDR1 and CDR2: LNHDA and SQIVND (reference sequence). The CDR3 contains 15 residues. V dropped 5 bases and J dropped 6 bases, with 17 bases sitting between them. The CDR3 loop reads CASSYGAHSPNEQFF. CDR3 coding DNA: TGTGCCAGTAGTTACGGGGCGCATAGTCCCAATGAGCAGTTCTTC.

The J gene is TRBJ2-5, the V gene TRBV7-2, with 12 bases lining up with TRBD2. CDR3 length: 19 amino acids. The germline CDR1 and CDR2 sequences are SGHTA and FQGNSA. V gave up 2 bases and J gave up 0 bases; unmatched junction bases: 10. This CDR3 reads CASSLPPGTSGWYQETQYF. In DNA form, the CDR3 reads TGTGCCAGCAGCTTACCCCCCGGGACTAGCGGGTGGTACCAAGAGACCCAGTACTTC.

The J gene is TRBJ2-7, the V gene TRBV2; tentatively, D is TRBD2 (6 bases). The V end lost 2 bases, the J end lost 13 bases, and 12 bases lay between the germline ends. CDR1 SNHLY and CDR2 FYNNEI come from the germline V gene. The CDR3 contains 11 residues. CDR3: CASSENGGCYF. CDR3 nucleotide sequence: TGTGCCAGCAGTGAAAACGGGGGTTGCTACTTC.

Only a few counts were recorded for this clone. The chain carries TRBV18 and TRBJ1-1, with 8 bases identical to TRBD1. CDR3 length equals 16 residues. Trimming at V came to 6 bases and at J to 3 bases, leaving 12 bases not matched to a gene. In germline, CDR1 is KGHSH, CDR2 LQKENI. CDR3 coding DNA: TGTGCCAGCTCTCTCAGCTACAGGGGGGAGGACACTGAAGCTTTCTTT. As protein: CASSLSYRGEDTEAFF. The whole variable domain, filled in from reference TRBV18 and TRBJ1-1, reads NAGVMQNPRHLVRRRGQEARLRCSPMKGHSHVYWYRQLPEEGLKFMVYLQKENIIDESGMPKERFSAEFPKEGPSILRIQQVVRGDSAAYFCASSLSYRGEDTEAFFGQGTRLTVV.

The V call is TRBV9, the J call TRBJ2-7, with D perhaps TRBD2 (6 bases). V shed 4 bases and J shed 4 bases, with 18 bases lying between them. CDR3 length equals 15 residues. Germline CDR1 is SGDLS and CDR2 is YYNGEE. The CDR3 here is CASSPGTLRAYEQYF. DNA for the CDR3: TGTGCCAGCAGCCCCGGGACTCTAAGGGCGTACGAGCAGTACTTC.

J is TRBJ2-1 and V is TRBV2, with 14 bases lining up with TRBD2. V lost 2 bases, J lost 0 bases, and 6 bases stayed unmatched. This CDR3 contains 19 residues. The V gene's germline CDR1 is SNHLY and CDR2 FYNNEI. CDR3 DNA: TGTGCCAGCAGTGAAAGGGGACTAGCGGGGGTTTACTCCTACAATGAGCAGTTCTTC. Its protein product is CASSERGLAGVYSYNEQFF.

This chain links TRBV5-6 with TRBJ2-5, with D possibly being TRBD1 (5 bases). CDR3 size: 14 residues. From germline, CDR1 is SGHDT and CDR2 YYEEEE. V was cut by 3 bases and J by 5 bases, with 14 bases left in between. The CDR3 sequence is CASSWSRVVETQYF. In DNA form, the CDR3 reads TGTGCCAGCAGCTGGTCCAGGGTAGTGGAGACCCAGTACTTC.

The rearrangement links TRBV6-1 to TRBJ2-2, with 10 nucleotides matching TRBD2. The germline CDR1 and CDR2 sequences are MNHNS and SASEGT. This CDR3 has 15 amino acids. With 2 bases clipped from V and 3 bases from J, the junction kept 0 bases outside the gene matches. Here the CDR3 reads CASSELAGDTGELFF. The DNA for the CDR3 is TGTGCCAGCAGTGAACTAGCGGGAGACACCGGGGAGCTGTTTTTT.

The V gene is TRBV6-5, the J gene TRBJ1-3; unclear D gene. This CDR3 has 11 amino acids. Germline loops: CDR1 MNHEY, CDR2 SVGAGI. V was cut by 6 bases and J by 2 bases, with 2 bases left in between. CDR3 sequence (DNA): TGTGCCAGCAGGGCTGGAAACACCATATATTTT. It specifies CASRAGNTIYF.

The chain employs TRBV30 and TRBJ2-7; 12 nucleotides match TRBD2. This CDR3 is 16 amino acids long. The germline gives CDR1 GTSNPN, CDR2 SVGIG (reference sequence). J gave up 5 bases and V 0 bases, and 8 bases lay outside the gene matches. CDR3 DNA sequence: TGTGCCTGGAGTGTAAAGCTAGCGGGGGGGCTCGACGAGCAGTACTTC. Residues: CAWSVKLAGGLDEQYF.

The chain links TRBV13 to TRBJ2-5; 9 nucleotides match TRBD2. There are 18 residues in the CDR3. Trimming at V came to 1 base and at J to 5 bases, leaving 14 bases not matched to a gene. Germline V CDR1 and CDR2: PRHDT, FYEKMQ (reference sequence). For the CDR3, the DNA is TGTGCCAGCAGCTTAGATCATGGGGCGGCTAGCGGGGTGGAGACCCAGTACTTC. Translated: CASSLDHGAASGVETQYF.

The chain employs TRBV6-6 and TRBJ1-3; D gene uncertain. Per the germline V gene, CDR1 is MNHNY and CDR2 is SVGAGI (reference sequence). The CDR3 has 14 amino acids. Trimming took 0 bases from V and 2 from J, leaving 5 bases between them. In DNA form, the CDR3 reads TGTGCCAGCAGTTACTCCGGGACTGGAAACACCATATATTTT. Residues: CASSYSGTGNTIYF.

The genes are TRBV2 and TRBJ2-5; D gene uncertain. TRBJ2-7 matches the DNA end more closely, so the J call is doubtful. The CDR3 loop spans 9 amino acids. The germline V gene has CDR1 SNHLY and CDR2 FYNNEI. CDR3 loop: CARTYEQYF. Written as DNA, the CDR3 is TGTGCCAGGACCTACGAGCAGTACTTC.

The rearrangement links TRBV27 to TRBJ2-7, with D perhaps matching TRBD2 (6 bases). CDR1 MNHEY and CDR2 SMNVEV come from the germline V gene (reference sequence). V lost 10 bases and J 0 bases, leaving 13 bases between the germline ends. This CDR3 is 13 amino acids long. CDR3 in DNA: TGTGCCACTTCACCGGGGGTCTCCTACGAGCAGTACTTC. Residues: CATSPGVSYEQYF.

This rearrangement joins TRBV19 to TRBJ1-6, with D tentatively TRBD1 (6 bases). CDR3 length: 14 amino acids. From germline, CDR1 is LNHDA and CDR2 SQIVND (reference sequence). V was trimmed by 3 bases and J by 10 bases, leaving 13 bases between them. The CDR3 protein is CASSMLRGNSPLHF. The DNA of the CDR3 is TGTGCCAGTAGTATGTTGAGGGGGAACTCACCCCTCCACTTT.

J is TRBJ1-1 and V is TRBV27; D call uncertain. There are 15 residues in the CDR3. CDR1 and CDR2 from the germline V gene are MNHEY and SMNVEV (reference sequence). The V and J ends lost 4 bases and 4 bases respectively, with 16 bases between them. CDR3 loop: CASSSIGVTGTEAFF. CDR3 nucleotide sequence: TGTGCCAGCAGTTCAATCGGGGTCACTGGCACTGAAGCTTTCTTT.

V usage is TRBV15 and J usage is TRBJ2-7; the match to TRBD2 covers 7 bases. CDR3 length equals 14 residues. The V and J ends lost 4 bases and 3 bases, in that order; junction bases with no gene match: 6. In germline, CDR1 is LNHNV, CDR2 YYDKDF (reference sequence). DNA of the CDR3: TGTGCCACCAGCATCGGGGGGTACAACTACGAGCAGTACTTC. It is translated as CATSIGGYNYEQYF.

The chain is built from TRBV19 and TRBJ1-6, with a possible D match to TRBD1 (5 bases). Germline V gene lookup returns CDR1 LNHDA and CDR2 SQIVND (reference sequence). Trimming took 4 bases from V and 6 from J, leaving 16 bases between them. This CDR3 has 16 residues. CDR3 nucleotides: TGTGCCAGTAGTACTGGCGGGACCCTAGGTAATTCACCCCTCCACTTT. Translation gives CASSTGGTLGNSPLHF.